This TCR beta chain was identified in a study of blood T cells in healthy people across ages. This clonotype was detected a few times. There are 12 residues in the CDR3. Trimming removed 4 bases from V and 5 bases from J; junction bases left unmatched: 5. Germline CDR1 reads SQVTM; CDR2 reads ANQGSEA. For the second PCR, which ran for roughly 7 to 11 cycles, a sample-barcoded 5' primer and a J-beta primer mix were used. A tag from a template-switch adaptor with 12 random nucleotides marked each cDNA molecule. TCRdb reprocessed the 5' RACE reads with MiXCR, giving one entry per CDR3 protein. The sample lists about 1.4 million distinct CDR3 sequences; roughly 64% were seen once.

The clonotype comes from a man aged 18 to 29 in good health. The rearrangement uses TRBV29-1 and TRBJ2-7; 7 positions match TRBD2. The source material was blood. Here the CDR3 DNA reads TGCAGCGTTGTGTGGGGAGGGGACGAGCAGTACTTC. It codes for CSVVWGGDEQYF.